This T cell receptor beta chain was identified during a study of cytomegalovirus exposure and HLA in healthy donors. Remarks on this clone: Its antigen is undetermined.

This CDR3 region has 11 residues. The V gene lost 8 bases and the J gene lost 6 bases, with 11 bases spanning the gap. Germline assignment: CDR1 LNHNV and CDR2 YYDKDF (reference sequence). General study points: Solely CMV serostatus was available to characterize immune exposure.

The PCR had 60 Vbeta and 13 Jbeta primers. Original analysis: Roughly 83 million unique TCR beta chains, roughly 11 million of them shared, were counted by a later analysis. Profiled with immunoSEQ multiplex PCR; TCRdb holds only in-frame clones, not every one. That table gives V, J and clone size, and the DNA gave D and trimming. The repertoire consists of around 200,000 clones, with approximately 83% occurring once and the leading ten covering 9.5% to 13%. Material: PBMCs. The receptor was derived from a woman aged 45-60 years in good health and CMV-seropositive. This rearrangement joins TRBV15 to TRBJ2-7; a weak D match, TRBD2 (6 bases). The CDR3 bases are TGTGCCACCCACCGGAGGGTCGAGCAGTACTTC. The encoded protein is CATHRRVEQYF.